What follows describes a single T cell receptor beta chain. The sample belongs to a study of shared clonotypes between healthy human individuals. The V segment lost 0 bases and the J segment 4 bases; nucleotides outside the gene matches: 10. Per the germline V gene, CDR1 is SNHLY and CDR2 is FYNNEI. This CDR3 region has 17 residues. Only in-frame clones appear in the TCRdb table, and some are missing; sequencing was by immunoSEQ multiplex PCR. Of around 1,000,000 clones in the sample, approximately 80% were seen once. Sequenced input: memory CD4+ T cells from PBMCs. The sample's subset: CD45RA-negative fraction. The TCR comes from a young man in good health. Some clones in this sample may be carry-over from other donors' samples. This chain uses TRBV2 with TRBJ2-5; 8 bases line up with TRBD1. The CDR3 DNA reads TGTGCCAGCAGTGAAGCGTATCAGGGGGCTGGTGGAGAGACCCAGTACTTC. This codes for CASSEAYQGAGGETQYF.